This TCR beta chain appears in the sequencing data of a study of siplizumab effects on memory and regulatory T cells. Method: immunoSEQ multiplex PCR; TCRdb's copy keeps in-frame clones and lacks some. The repertoire holds 65,000 to 70,000 clones, around 90% seen once, with 1.5% to 2% in the top ten. Details on this clone: Its target is not known.

Findings and caveats of the study: There was no confirmation of the suppressive function of proliferating Tregs from siplizumab cultures. Treatment with siplizumab left mappable alloreactive CD4+ clones averaging roughly 70% Treg-derived, compared with approximately 25% in controls.

The material sequenced was Tregs sorted from blood. This TCR derives from a human donor in good health.

CDR3 residues: CASSFPRYWDTEAFF. Here the CDR3 DNA reads TGTGCCAGCAGCTTCCCTAGGTACTGGGACACTGAAGCTTTCTTT. The V gene is TRBV7-2, the J gene TRBJ1-1, with D uncertain. Germline CDR1 reads SGHTA; CDR2 reads FQGNSA. The CDR3 consists of 15 residues. The ends were cut back, 3 bases at V and 3 bases at J, with 14 bases in the middle.